Given below is one T cell receptor (beta chain) in context. Its antigen is currently unknown. Assay: immunoSEQ multiplex PCR; the TCRdb copy retains only in-frame clones and omits some. In the table there are some 300,000 clones, approximately 80% of which are singletons. The data derive from a study of cytotoxic CD8 clonotypes in ibrutinib-treated CLL. Findings and limits, study-wide: Clonality was elevated at ibrutinib response and had returned toward baseline at progression.

Per germline, CDR1 MDHEN and CDR2 SYDVKM. This CDR3 is 14 amino acids long. J gave up 6 bases and V 5 bases, and 8 bases lay outside the gene matches. This receptor was identified in a human donor with chronic lymphocytic leukemia. The sequencing here drew on PBMCs, taken before ibrutinib treatment. This chain uses TRBV28 with TRBJ1-1; 8 bases map to TRBD1. The CDR3 DNA follows: TGTGCCAGCAGTCCCAGGGGGCGAATTTCTGAAGCTTTCTTT. Translation: CASSPRGRISEAFF.